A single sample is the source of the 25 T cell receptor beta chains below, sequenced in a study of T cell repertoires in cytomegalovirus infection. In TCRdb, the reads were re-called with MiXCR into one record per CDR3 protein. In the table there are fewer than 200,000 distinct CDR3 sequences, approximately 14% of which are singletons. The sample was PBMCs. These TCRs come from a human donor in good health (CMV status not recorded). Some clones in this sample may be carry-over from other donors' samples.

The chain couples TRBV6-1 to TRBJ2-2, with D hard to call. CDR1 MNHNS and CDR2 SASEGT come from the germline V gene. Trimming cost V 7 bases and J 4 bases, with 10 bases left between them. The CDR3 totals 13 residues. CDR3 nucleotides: TGTGCCAGCAACCACATGCGCACCGGGGAGCTGTTTTTT. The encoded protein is CASNHMRTGELFF.

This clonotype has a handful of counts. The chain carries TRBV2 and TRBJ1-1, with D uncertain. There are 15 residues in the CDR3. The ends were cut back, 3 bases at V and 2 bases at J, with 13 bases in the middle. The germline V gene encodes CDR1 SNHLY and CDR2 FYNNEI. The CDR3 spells CASSDLAGLNTEAFF. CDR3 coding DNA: TGTGCCAGCAGTGATCTGGCGGGCTTAAACACTGAAGCTTTCTTT.

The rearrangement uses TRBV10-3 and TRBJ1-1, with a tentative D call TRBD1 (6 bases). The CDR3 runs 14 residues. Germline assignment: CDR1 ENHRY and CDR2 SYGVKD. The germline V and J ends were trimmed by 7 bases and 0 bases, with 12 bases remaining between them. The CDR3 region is CAITKTGLNTEAFF. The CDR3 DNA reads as TGTGCCATCACTAAGACAGGCTTGAACACTGAAGCTTTCTTT.

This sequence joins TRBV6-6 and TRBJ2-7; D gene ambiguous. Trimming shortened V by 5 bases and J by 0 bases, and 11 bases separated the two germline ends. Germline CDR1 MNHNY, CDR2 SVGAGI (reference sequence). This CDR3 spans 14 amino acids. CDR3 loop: CASSRSGRSYEQYF. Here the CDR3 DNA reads TGTGCCAGCAGTCGCTCGGGCCGCTCCTACGAGCAGTACTTC.

The CDR3 DNA follows: TGCGCCAGCAGTTCCGGGTCCGGCGGGGAAAAACTGTTTTTT. Its protein is CASSSGSGGEKLFF. The chain carries TRBV5-1 and TRBJ1-4; no clear D. Germline V lookup: CDR1 SGHRS, CDR2 YFSETQ. The germline V and J ends were trimmed by 5 bases and 8 bases, with 16 bases remaining between them. The CDR3 covers 14 residues.

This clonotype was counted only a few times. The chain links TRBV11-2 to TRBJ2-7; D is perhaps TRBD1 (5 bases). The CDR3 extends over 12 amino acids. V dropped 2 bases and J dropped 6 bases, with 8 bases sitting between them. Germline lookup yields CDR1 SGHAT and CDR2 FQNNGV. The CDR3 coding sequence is TGTGCCAGCAGCTTACTCAGGGTCGAGCAGTACTTC. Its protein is CASSLLRVEQYF.

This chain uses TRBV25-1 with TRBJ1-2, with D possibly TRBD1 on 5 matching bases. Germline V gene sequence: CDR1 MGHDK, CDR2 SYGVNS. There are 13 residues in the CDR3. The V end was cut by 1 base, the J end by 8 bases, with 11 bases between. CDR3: CASSELPGHGYTF. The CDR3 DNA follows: TGTGCCAGCAGTGAATTGCCAGGGCACGGCTACACCTTC.

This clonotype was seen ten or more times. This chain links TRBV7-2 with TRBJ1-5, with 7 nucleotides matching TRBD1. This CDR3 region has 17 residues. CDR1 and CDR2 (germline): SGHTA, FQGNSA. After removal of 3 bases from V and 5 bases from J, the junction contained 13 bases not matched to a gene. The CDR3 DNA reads TGTGCCAGCAGCTTGCGCGACAGGGTGAGAGTGGATCAGCCCCAGCATTTT. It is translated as CASSLRDRVRVDQPQHF.

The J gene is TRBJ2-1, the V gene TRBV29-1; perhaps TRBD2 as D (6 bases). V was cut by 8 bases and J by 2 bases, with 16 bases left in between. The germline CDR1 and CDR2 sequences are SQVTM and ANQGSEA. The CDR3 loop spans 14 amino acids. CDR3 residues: CSWFRGTTYNEQFF. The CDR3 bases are TGCAGCTGGTTTCGCGGGACCACCTACAATGAGCAGTTCTTC.

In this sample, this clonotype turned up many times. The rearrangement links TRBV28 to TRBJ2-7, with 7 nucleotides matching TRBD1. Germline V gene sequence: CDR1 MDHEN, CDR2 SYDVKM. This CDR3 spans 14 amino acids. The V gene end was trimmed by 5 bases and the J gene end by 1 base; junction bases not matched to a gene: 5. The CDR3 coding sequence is TGTGCCAGCAGTCCCCCGGGACAGTCCTACGAGCAGTACTTC. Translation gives CASSPPGQSYEQYF.

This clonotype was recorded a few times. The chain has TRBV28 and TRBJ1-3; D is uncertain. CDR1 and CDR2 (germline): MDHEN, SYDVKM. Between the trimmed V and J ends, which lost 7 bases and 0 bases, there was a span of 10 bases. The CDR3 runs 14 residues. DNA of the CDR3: TGTGCCAGCACCCCAACGAGCTCTGGAAACACCATATATTTT. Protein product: CASTPTSSGNTIYF. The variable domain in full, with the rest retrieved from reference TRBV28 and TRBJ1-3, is DVKVTQSSRYLVKRTGEKVFLECVQDMDHENMFWYRQDPGLGLRLIYFSYDVKMKEKGDIPEGYSVSREKKERFSLILESASTNQTSMYLCASTPTSSGNTIYFGEGSWLTVV.

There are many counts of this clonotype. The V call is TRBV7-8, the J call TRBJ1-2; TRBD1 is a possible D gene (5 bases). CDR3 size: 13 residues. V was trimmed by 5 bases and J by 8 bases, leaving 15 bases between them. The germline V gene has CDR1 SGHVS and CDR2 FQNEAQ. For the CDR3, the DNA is TGTGCCAGCAGCAAGTTTTTAGGGGTCGGCTACACCTTC. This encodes CASSKFLGVGYTF.

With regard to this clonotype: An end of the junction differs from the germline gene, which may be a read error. The CDR3 nucleotides are TGTGCTAGCATGGGAACCCAAGAGACCCAGTACTTC. This gives the protein CASMGTQETQYF. This chain uses TRBV7-7 with TRBJ2-5; no clear D. Germline loops: CDR1 SSHAT, CDR2 FNYEAQ (reference sequence). The CDR3 spans 12 residues.

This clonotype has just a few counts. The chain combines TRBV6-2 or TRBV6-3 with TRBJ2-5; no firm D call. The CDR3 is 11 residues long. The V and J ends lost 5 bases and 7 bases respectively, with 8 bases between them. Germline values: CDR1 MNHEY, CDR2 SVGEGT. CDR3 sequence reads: CASSRPGTQYF. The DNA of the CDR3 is TGTGCCAGCAGTCGCCCAGGGACCCAGTACTTC.

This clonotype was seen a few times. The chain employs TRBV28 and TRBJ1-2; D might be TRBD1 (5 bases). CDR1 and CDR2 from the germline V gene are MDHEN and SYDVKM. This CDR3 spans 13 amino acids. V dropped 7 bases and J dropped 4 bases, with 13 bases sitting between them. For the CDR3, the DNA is TGTGCCAGCACGGCGACCGACAGCTATGGCTACACCTTC. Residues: CASTATDSYGYTF.

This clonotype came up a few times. CDR3 loop: CASSLAGTSYEQYF. CDR3 DNA sequence: TGTGCCAGCAGCTTAGCCGGGACGTCCTACGAGCAGTACTTC. The chain recombines TRBV7-2 with TRBJ2-7; D may be TRBD1 or TRBD2 (5 bases each). The CDR3 is made up of 14 amino acids. The V gene lost 0 bases and the J gene lost 1 base, with 7 bases spanning the gap. Germline V gene sequence: CDR1 SGHTA, CDR2 FQGNSA. Full variable domain (rest looked up from reference TRBV7-2 and TRBJ2-7): GAGVSQSPSNKVTEKGKDVELRCDPISGHTALYWYRQSLGQGLEFLIYFQGNSAPDKSGLPSDRFSAERTGGSVSTLTIQRTQQEDSAVYLCASSLAGTSYEQYFGPGTRLTVT.

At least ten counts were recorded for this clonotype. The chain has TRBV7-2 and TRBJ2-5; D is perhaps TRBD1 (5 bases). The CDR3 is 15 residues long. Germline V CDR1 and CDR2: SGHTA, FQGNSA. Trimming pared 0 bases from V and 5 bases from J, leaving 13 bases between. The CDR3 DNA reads TGTGCCAGCAGCTTAGCGAAGAAGGGGTTGGAGACCCAGTACTTC. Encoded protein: CASSLAKKGLETQYF.

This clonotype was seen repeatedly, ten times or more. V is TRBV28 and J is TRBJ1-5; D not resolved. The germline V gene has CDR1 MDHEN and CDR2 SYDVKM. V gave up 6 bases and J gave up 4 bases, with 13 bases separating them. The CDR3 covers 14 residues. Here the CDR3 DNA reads TGTGCCAGCAGCCTTGGGGAGGGTAATCAGCCCCAGCATTTT. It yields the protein CASSLGEGNQPQHF.

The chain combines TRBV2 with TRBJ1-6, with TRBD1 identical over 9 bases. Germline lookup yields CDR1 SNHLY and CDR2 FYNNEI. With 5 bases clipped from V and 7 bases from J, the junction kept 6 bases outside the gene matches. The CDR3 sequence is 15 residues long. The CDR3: CASSPDRGYNSPLHF. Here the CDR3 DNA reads TGTGCCAGCAGTCCGGACAGGGGATACAATTCACCCCTCCACTTT.

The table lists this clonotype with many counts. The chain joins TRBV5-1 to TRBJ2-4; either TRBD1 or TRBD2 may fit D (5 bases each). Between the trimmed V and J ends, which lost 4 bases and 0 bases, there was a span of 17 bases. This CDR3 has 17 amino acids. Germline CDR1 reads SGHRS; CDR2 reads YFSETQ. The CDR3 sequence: CASSPDGTGVAKNIQYF. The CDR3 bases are TGCGCCAGCAGCCCCGACGGGACGGGCGTAGCCAAAAACATTCAGTACTTC.

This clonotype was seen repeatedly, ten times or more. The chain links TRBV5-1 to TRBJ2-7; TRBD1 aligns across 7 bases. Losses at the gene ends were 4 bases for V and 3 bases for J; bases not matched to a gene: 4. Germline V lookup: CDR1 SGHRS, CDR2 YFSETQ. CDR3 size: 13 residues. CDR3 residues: CASSPGQDYEQYF. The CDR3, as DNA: TGCGCCAGCAGCCCCGGACAGGACTACGAGCAGTACTTC.

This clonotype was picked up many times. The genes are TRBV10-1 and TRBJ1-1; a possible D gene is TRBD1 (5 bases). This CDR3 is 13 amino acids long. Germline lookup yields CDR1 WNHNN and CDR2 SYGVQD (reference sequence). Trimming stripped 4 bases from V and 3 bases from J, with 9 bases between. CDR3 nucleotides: TGCGCCAGCAGTGTGGGACCGGACACTGAAGCTTTCTTT. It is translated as CASSVGPDTEAFF.

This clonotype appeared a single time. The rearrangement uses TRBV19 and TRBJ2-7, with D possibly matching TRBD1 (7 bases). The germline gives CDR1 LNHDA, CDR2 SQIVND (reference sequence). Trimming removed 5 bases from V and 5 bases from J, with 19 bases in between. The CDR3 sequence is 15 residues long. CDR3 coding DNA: TGTGCCAGTAGTCCCCACAAGCAGGGGGGAAACGAGCAGTACTTC. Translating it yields CASSPHKQGGNEQYF.

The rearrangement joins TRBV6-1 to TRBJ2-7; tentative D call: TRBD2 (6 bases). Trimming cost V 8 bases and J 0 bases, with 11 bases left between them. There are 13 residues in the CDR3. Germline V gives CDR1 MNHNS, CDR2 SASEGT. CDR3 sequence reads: CASQDGSSYEQYF. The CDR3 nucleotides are TGTGCCAGCCAGGACGGGAGCTCCTACGAGCAGTACTTC.

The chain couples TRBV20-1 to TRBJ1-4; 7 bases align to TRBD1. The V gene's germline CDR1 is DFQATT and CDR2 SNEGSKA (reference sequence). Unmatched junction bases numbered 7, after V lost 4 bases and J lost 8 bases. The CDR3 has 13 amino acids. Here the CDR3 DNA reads TGCAGTGCTAAGAGGGACAGTGGAGAAAAACTGTTTTTT. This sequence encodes CSAKRDSGEKLFF.